This T cell receptor (beta chain) emerged from a study of blood T cell repertoires in COVID-19. Study details: COVID-19 samples, acute and convalescent, were from the United States, Italy and Spain. Nucleic acid was either cDNA or gDNA, and it came from T cells, B-cell-depleted T cells, or PBMCs.

Authors' methods: For nucleated cells, counts were estimated from reference gene primer amplification. TCRdb's table, derived via immunoSEQ multiplex PCR, lists solely in-frame clones and lacks some. The V and J calls and clone size come from that table; D and trimming were worked out from the DNA. The data contain approximately 92,000 clones, approximately 80% of them seen just once; the ten biggest clones take up roughly 4%. V was shortened by 1 base and J by 4 bases, with 10 bases between the two germline ends. Germline V gene data show CDR1 as SGHVS and CDR2 as FNYEAQ. The CDR3 is made up of 14 amino acids.

The clonotype comes from a man aged 60-69 years with acute or convalescent COVID-19. The sample comprised peripheral blood. The V gene is TRBV7-6, the J gene TRBJ2-5, with D tentatively TRBD2 (5 bases). This CDR3 reads CASSLGRGGETQYF. CDR3 nucleotide sequence: TGTGCCAGCAGCTTAGGAAGAGGAGGAGAGACCCAGTACTTC.